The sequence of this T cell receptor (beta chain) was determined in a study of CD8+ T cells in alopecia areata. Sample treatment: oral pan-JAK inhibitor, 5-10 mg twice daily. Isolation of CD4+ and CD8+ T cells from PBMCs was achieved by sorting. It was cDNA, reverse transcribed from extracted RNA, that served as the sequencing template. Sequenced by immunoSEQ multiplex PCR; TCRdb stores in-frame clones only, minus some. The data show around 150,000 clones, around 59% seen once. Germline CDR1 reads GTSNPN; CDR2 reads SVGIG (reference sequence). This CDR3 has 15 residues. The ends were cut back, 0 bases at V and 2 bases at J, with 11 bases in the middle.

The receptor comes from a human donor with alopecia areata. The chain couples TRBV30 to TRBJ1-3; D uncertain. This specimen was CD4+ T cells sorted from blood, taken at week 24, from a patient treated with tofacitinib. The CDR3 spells CAWSVSPTAGNTIYF. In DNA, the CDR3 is TGTGCCTGGAGTGTGTCCCCGACCGCTGGAAACACCATATATTTT.